This T cell receptor (beta chain) is from a study of molecular identifiers for immune sequencing clone quantification. Whole-study findings and limits: Underestimated sizes of highly expanded clones could result from identical TCR molecules that share a barcode.

Regarding this clonotype: What it binds is unknown. A read error may be the cause here, since a much bigger clone is one base away.

TCRdb used MiXCR to reprocess the PCR reads, holding one entry per CDR3 protein. The sample has about 320,000 distinct CDR3 sequences, around 21% seen once. CDR3 length equals 14 residues. Germline CDR1 SGHDT, CDR2 YYEEEE. V was pared by 0 bases and J by 4 bases, with 8 bases between. The chain recombines TRBV5-6 with TRBJ1-5; D gene unclear. The specimen was naive CD8+ T cells from blood, with Jurkat cell RNA spiked in. The subset: FACS-sorted CD8+CD4-CCR7+CD45RA+ naive T cells. The receptor comes from a human donor in good health. Some libraries in this study had Jurkat cell RNA spiked in. The DNA for the CDR3 is TGTGCCAGCAGCTTGGGGGTGAAGAATCAGCCCCAGCATTTT. Its protein product is CASSLGVKNQPQHF.